This record looks at one T cell receptor beta chain sequence and its context. CDR1 is SGHRS, CDR2 YFSETQ, per germline. V was clipped by 4 bases and J by 2 bases, with 18 bases between them. The CDR3 sequence is 16 residues long. The source of the sample is a study of T cell changes during pregnancy in multiple sclerosis. Profiling relied on immunoSEQ multiplex PCR, and the TCRdb table lists in-frame clones only, not all of them. The sample has 25,000 to 40,000 clones; 87% are singletons. This TCR was recovered from a female donor with multiple sclerosis, enrolled in a pregnancy study. The V and J genes are TRBV5-1 and TRBJ2-5; no clear D. This sample comprised CD8+ T cells from peripheral blood mononuclear cells, obtained before pregnancy. The CDR3 reads CASSPYSGRLQETQYF. The CDR3 bases are TGCGCCAGCAGCCCTTATAGTGGCAGACTTCAAGAGACCCAGTACTTC.